These 31 T cell receptor beta chains came from one sample sequenced in a study of shared T cell receptors in the human thymus. The repertoire was sequenced with immunoSEQ multiplex PCR; TCRdb's copy has only in-frame clones and lacks some. This table holds approximately 760,000 clones, roughly 88% found once. The sample was also linked to a second study, of human thymus T cells.

What was sequenced was thymocytes. The receptors were sampled from a girl in the first two years of life with a congenital heart defect.

This rearrangement joins TRBV19 to TRBJ1-2; 7 nucleotides align to TRBD1. CDR1 is LNHDA and CDR2 is SQIVND in the germline V gene (reference sequence). After removal of 10 bases from V and 3 bases from J, the junction contained 5 bases not matched to a gene. This CDR3 spans 12 amino acids. This CDR3 is CATPTGDYGYTF. The DNA of the CDR3 is TGTGCCACCCCCACAGGGGACTATGGCTACACCTTC.

The chain combines TRBV6-5 with TRBJ1-2; 9 positions agree with TRBD1. Germline CDR1 MNHEY, CDR2 SVGAGI. The CDR3 is made up of 15 amino acids. The V segment lost 5 bases and the J segment 7 bases; nucleotides outside the gene matches: 11. The CDR3 reads CASSVQTGGRCGYTF. The CDR3 DNA reads TGTGCCAGCAGTGTTCAGACAGGGGGACGCTGTGGCTACACCTTC.

The genes are TRBV7-9 and TRBJ2-3, with 7 nucleotides matching TRBD2. With 4 bases clipped from V and 2 bases from J, the junction kept 12 bases outside the gene matches. The CDR3 has 17 amino acids. The germline V gene encodes CDR1 SEHNR and CDR2 FQNEAQ (reference sequence). The CDR3 DNA is TGTGCCAGCAGCTCTCCGTGGAGCGGGACCTTCACAGATACGCAGTATTTT. Translation gives CASSSPWSGTFTDTQYF.

The chain couples TRBV2 to TRBJ1-2; 9 nucleotides agree with TRBD1. The CDR3 loop spans 15 amino acids. The V segment lost 3 bases and the J segment 5 bases; nucleotides outside the gene matches: 7. Germline V lookup: CDR1 SNHLY, CDR2 FYNNEI. CDR3 region: CASSETGTGPYGYTF. In DNA form, the CDR3 reads TGTGCCAGCAGTGAGACCGGGACAGGGCCATATGGCTACACCTTC.

The chain links TRBV19 to TRBJ1-2; D unclear. The CDR3 has 12 amino acids. Germline CDR1 is LNHDA and CDR2 is SQIVND (reference sequence). V gave up 9 bases and J gave up 4 bases, with 12 bases separating them. Written as DNA, the CDR3 is TGTGCCAGCCTGCTACCCGTCTATGGCTACACCTTC. This codes for CASLLPVYGYTF.

The V call is TRBV5-1, the J call TRBJ2-2; TRBD2 might be the D (6 bases). Deletions cut 4 bases from V and 8 bases from J, with 21 bases between. This CDR3 contains 16 residues. In germline, CDR1 is SGHRS, CDR2 YFSETQ. CDR3 DNA sequence: TGCGCCAGCAGCCCGCTTAAGGGACTCCAAAAAGGGGAGCTGTTTTTT. Protein product: CASSPLKGLQKGELFF.

This sequence joins TRBV30 and TRBJ2-7; the match to TRBD2 covers 7 bases. Trimming at V came to 2 bases and at J to 10 bases, leaving 8 bases not matched to a gene. This CDR3 region has 12 residues. From germline, CDR1 is GTSNPN and CDR2 SVGIG (reference sequence). The DNA for the CDR3 is TGTGCCTGGAGTTCGATGGGGGGGGAACAGTACTTC. Translation gives CAWSSMGGEQYF. Full variable domain (remainder filled in from reference TRBV30 and TRBJ2-7): SQTIHQWPATLVQPVGSPLSLECTVEGTSNPNLYWYRQAAGRGLQLLFYSVGIGQISSEVPQNLSASRPQDRQFILSSKKLLLSDSGFYLCAWSSMGGEQYFGPGTRLTVT.

This clone was recorded once. The chain carries TRBV30 and TRBJ1-2; D uncertain. Trimming left V 0 bases short and J 6 bases short, with 14 bases between. The CDR3 extends over 14 amino acids. From germline, CDR1 is GTSNPN and CDR2 SVGIG (reference sequence). The CDR3 protein is CAWSVRPEEDGYTF. The CDR3 nucleotides are TGTGCCTGGAGTGTCCGTCCAGAGGAGGATGGCTACACCTTC.

This chain connects TRBV25-1 to TRBJ2-7; D possibly corresponds to TRBD2 (6 bases). Trimming removed 2 bases from V and 0 bases from J, with 14 bases in between. CDR3 length equals 16 residues. CDR1 is MGHDK, CDR2 SYGVNS, per germline. CDR3 loop: CASSEGGCSSSYEQYF. As DNA, the CDR3 is TGTGCCAGCAGTGAAGGAGGGTGCAGCTCCTCCTACGAGCAGTACTTC.

The chain combines TRBV6-1 with TRBJ2-4; 7 bases align to TRBD2. The CDR3 length is 14 residues. Germline assignment: CDR1 MNHNS and CDR2 SASEGT. The J segment lost 1 base and the V segment lost 6 bases, leaving 3 bases of the junction unmatched. The CDR3 nucleotides read TGTGCCAGCAGGACTAGCTGGGCCAAAAACATTCAGTACTTC. It codes for CASRTSWAKNIQYF.

This chain uses TRBV12-5 with TRBJ1-1, with TRBD1 identical over 7 bases. Trimming took 5 bases from V and 0 from J; bases not matched to a gene: 9. The CDR3 has 16 amino acids. In germline, CDR1 is LGHNT, CDR2 FRNRAP. CDR3 sequence: CASGPQGVGMNTEAFF. The CDR3 DNA sequence: TGTGCTAGTGGTCCTCAGGGGGTCGGAATGAACACTGAAGCTTTCTTT.

The genes are TRBV30 and TRBJ1-3; D gene unclear. V was trimmed by 0 bases and J by 4 bases, leaving 7 bases between them. CDR1 is GTSNPN, CDR2 SVGIG, per germline (reference sequence). The CDR3 covers 13 residues. CDR3 bases: TGTGCCTGGAGTGTACGAGGAGGAAACACCATATATTTT. It codes for CAWSVRGGNTIYF.

The genes are TRBV28 and TRBJ2-7, with 11 bases lining up with TRBD2. J was trimmed by 2 bases and V by 5 bases; bases with no gene match: 20. The germline CDR1 and CDR2 sequences are MDHEN and SYDVKM. The length of the CDR3 is 20 residues. Here the CDR3 DNA reads TGTGCCAGCAGTCTTTTCAACGTATGGGGCCTAGCGGGGGGCCCCTACGAGCAGTACTTC. It yields the protein CASSLFNVWGLAGGPYEQYF.

This chain links TRBV13 with TRBJ2-7; 7 bases map to TRBD2. The germline CDR1 and CDR2 sequences are PRHDT and FYEKMQ (reference sequence). J lost 7 bases, V lost 5 bases, and 2 bases had no gene match. The CDR3 extends over 11 amino acids. CDR3 residues: CASSGRGEQYF. Written as DNA, the CDR3 is TGTGCCAGCAGCGGGCGGGGGGAGCAGTACTTC.

The rearrangement links TRBV28 to TRBJ2-7; 8 bases are shared with TRBD1. The V and J ends lost 6 bases and 6 bases, in that order; junction bases with no gene match: 13. The CDR3 has 15 residues. The germline CDR1 and CDR2 sequences are MDHEN and SYDVKM. The CDR3 region is CASRPPLGQGAEQYF. The CDR3 DNA is TGTGCCAGCAGACCCCCCTTGGGTCAGGGGGCCGAGCAGTACTTC. Using reference TRBV28 and TRBJ2-7 for the parts outside the CDR3, the full variable domain is DVKVTQSSRYLVKRTGEKVFLECVQDMDHENMFWYRQDPGLGLRLIYFSYDVKMKEKGDIPEGYSVSREKKERFSLILESASTNQTSMYLCASRPPLGQGAEQYFGPGTRLTVT.

This clone has only one observation. This chain links TRBV5-1 with TRBJ2-5; 9 nucleotides agree with TRBD1. CDR1 SGHRS and CDR2 YFSETQ come from the germline V gene. V trimming: 4 bases; J trimming: 3 bases; junction bases outside the gene matches: 7. The CDR3 extends over 15 amino acids. The CDR3 DNA follows: TGCGCCAGCAGCCCACCGGGACAGGGAGAAGAGACCCAGTACTTC. It codes for CASSPPGQGEETQYF.

This chain connects TRBV4-3 to TRBJ1-3, with D maybe TRBD1 (5 bases). This CDR3 is built from 17 residues. Germline V gives CDR1 LGHNA, CDR2 YSLEER. V was trimmed by 3 bases and J by 0 bases, leaving 15 bases between them. The CDR3 DNA sequence: TGCGCCAGCAGCCAGTATTTCTCAGGGTACTCTGGAAACACCATATATTTT. It encodes CASSQYFSGYSGNTIYF.

The chain couples TRBV10-3 to TRBJ1-2; 7 positions agree with TRBD1. In germline, CDR1 is ENHRY, CDR2 SYGVKD. Trimming removed 8 bases from V and 4 bases from J; junction bases left unmatched: 28. This CDR3 contains 20 residues. This chain's CDR3 is CAIAHRGTVRLGGIFYGYTF. The CDR3, as DNA: TGTGCCATCGCACACAGAGGGACAGTCCGACTGGGGGGTATTTTCTATGGCTACACCTTC.

In its sample, this clone was seen a few times. The V and J genes are TRBV4-2 and TRBJ1-1; D is uncertain. Germline-derived CDR1 and CDR2 are LGHNA and YNFKEQ. V lost 4 bases, J lost 1 base, and 7 bases lay in between. This CDR3 is built from 13 residues. The CDR3 DNA follows: TGTGCCAGCAGCCGCCCCGGGAACACTGAAGCTTTCTTT. This encodes CASSRPGNTEAFF.

V usage is TRBV6-5 and J usage is TRBJ2-2, with 7 bases aligning to TRBD2. The ends lost 8 bases at V and 3 bases at J; junction bases unmatched: 6. CDR3 size: 14 residues. Germline-derived CDR1 and CDR2 are MNHEY and SVGAGI. CDR3: CASRSGGDTGELFF. DNA for the CDR3: TGTGCCAGCCGAAGTGGGGGGGACACCGGGGAGCTGTTTTTT.

The gene calls are TRBV19 and TRBJ2-7; the D is unclear. The CDR3 is 15 residues long. The germline CDR1 and CDR2 sequences are LNHDA and SQIVND (reference sequence). The V gene lost 3 bases and the J gene lost 1 base, with 13 bases spanning the gap. CDR3 nucleotides: TGTGCCAGTAGTATGTTCGACACTTCATCCTACGAGCAGTACTTC. Translating it yields CASSMFDTSSYEQYF.

The V call is TRBV2, the J call TRBJ2-2, with 8 bases lining up with TRBD1. This CDR3 has 16 amino acids. The germline V gene encodes CDR1 SNHLY and CDR2 FYNNEI. With 4 bases clipped from V and 6 bases from J, the junction kept 10 bases outside the gene matches. CDR3 amino acids: CASSGSGGISAGELFF. The CDR3 coding sequence is TGTGCCAGCAGTGGCTCAGGGGGCATAAGCGCCGGGGAGCTGTTTTTT.

The chain carries TRBV29-1 and TRBJ2-1, with D perhaps TRBD1 (6 bases). This CDR3 contains 17 residues. Trimming removed 6 bases at V and 2 bases at J, with 23 bases between. CDR1 and CDR2 from the germline V gene are SQVTM and ANQGSEA. The CDR3 protein is CSVSFGESGDPYNEQFF. The CDR3, as DNA: TGCAGCGTGTCCTTTGGAGAGTCAGGGGACCCCTACAATGAGCAGTTCTTC.

The chain couples TRBV27 to TRBJ2-1; 8 nucleotides line up with TRBD1. Germline-derived CDR1 and CDR2 are MNHEY and SMNVEV (reference sequence). This CDR3 is 19 amino acids long. Trimming removed 1 base from V and 4 bases from J; junction bases left unmatched: 15. The CDR3 nucleotides read TGTGCCAGCAGTTTATACCCCCCGGGATTCGGGACAGGTTACAATGAGCAGTTCTTC. Translation: CASSLYPPGFGTGYNEQFF.

This chain uses TRBV5-1 with TRBJ2-1, with a weak D call TRBD1 (6 bases). V was trimmed by 4 bases and J by 8 bases, leaving 7 bases between them. Germline V gene sequence: CDR1 SGHRS, CDR2 YFSETQ. This CDR3 is built from 11 residues. The CDR3 here is CASSRTDEQFF. DNA of the CDR3: TGCGCCAGCAGCAGGACAGATGAGCAGTTCTTC. Full variable domain (remainder filled in from reference TRBV5-1 and TRBJ2-1): KAGVTQTPRYLIKTRGQQVTLSCSPISGHRSVSWYQQTPGQGLQFLFEYFSETQRNKGNFPGRFSGRQFSNSRSEMNVSTLELGDSALYLCASSRTDEQFFGPGTRLTVL.

There are a few counts of this clone. The chain recombines TRBV11-2 with TRBJ2-7; weak D call: TRBD1 (6 bases). V was clipped by 1 base and J by 0 bases, with 13 bases between them. CDR1 is SGHAT, CDR2 FQNNGV, per germline. This CDR3 contains 16 residues. The CDR3 DNA sequence: TGTGCCAGCAGCTTAGTATATCAGGGGCTCTCCTACGAGCAGTACTTC. Its translation: CASSLVYQGLSYEQYF.

The chain combines TRBV5-1 with TRBJ1-2, with D unresolved. CDR1 SGHRS and CDR2 YFSETQ come from the germline V gene. CDR3 length equals 12 residues. Trimming took off 0 bases at V and 6 bases at J, with 6 bases between the two ends. CDR3 DNA: TGCGCCAGCAGCTTGGGTATCGATGGCTACACCTTC. It specifies CASSLGIDGYTF.

The genes are TRBV27 and TRBJ2-7; the match to TRBD1 covers 12 bases. The germline V gene has CDR1 MNHEY and CDR2 SMNVEV (reference sequence). V dropped 8 bases and J dropped 4; count of bases not matched to a gene: 3. The CDR3 totals 13 residues. The CDR3: CASRGQGAYEQYF. Written as DNA, the CDR3 is TGTGCCAGCCGGGGACAGGGGGCTTACGAGCAGTACTTC.

The rearrangement joins TRBV5-1 to TRBJ2-1; 9 bases map to TRBD1. J was trimmed by 5 bases and V by 2 bases; bases with no gene match: 11. The CDR3 length is 17 residues. Per germline, CDR1 SGHRS and CDR2 YFSETQ. This chain's CDR3 is CASSLTLGDRVNNEQFF. The DNA of the CDR3 is TGCGCCAGCAGCTTAACATTAGGGGACAGGGTGAACAATGAGCAGTTCTTC.

Only one count was recorded for this clone. The V gene is TRBV5-1, the J gene TRBJ1-1; D is possibly TRBD1 (6 bases). Deletions cut 5 bases from V and 1 base from J, with 18 bases between. Germline V gives CDR1 SGHRS, CDR2 YFSETQ. This CDR3 has 16 amino acids. The CDR3 coding sequence is TGCGCCAGCAGGTTTACAGGGACCTCTAAGAACACTGAAGCTTTCTTT. Protein product: CASRFTGTSKNTEAFF.

This sequence joins TRBV29-1 and TRBJ1-2; TRBD1 aligns across 8 bases. Germline V lookup: CDR1 SQVTM, CDR2 ANQGSEA. The J segment lost 0 bases and the V segment lost 1 base, leaving 4 bases of the junction unmatched. This CDR3 contains 15 residues. CDR3 region: CSVEGTGPANYGYTF. The CDR3 DNA reads as TGCAGCGTTGAAGGGACAGGGCCGGCTAACTATGGCTACACCTTC.